This T cell receptor (beta chain) appears in the sequencing data of a study of control samples from healthy donors and cancer patients. The CDR3 has 13 residues. Germline V gene data show CDR1 as WSHSY and CDR2 as SAAADI. Deletions cut 4 bases from V and 4 bases from J, with 10 bases between. Some clones are missing from TCRdb's copy, which holds only in-frame ones; the method was immunoSEQ multiplex PCR. The sample yields some 130,000 clones, under 95% seen once. The sequence derives from a man aged 18 to 30 in good health. Specimen: blood. The chain uses TRBV10-2 and TRBJ1-2; D gene unclear. The CDR3 DNA reads TGCGCCAGCAGTGGTCAGGATTTCTATGGCTACACCTTC. This encodes CASSGQDFYGYTF.